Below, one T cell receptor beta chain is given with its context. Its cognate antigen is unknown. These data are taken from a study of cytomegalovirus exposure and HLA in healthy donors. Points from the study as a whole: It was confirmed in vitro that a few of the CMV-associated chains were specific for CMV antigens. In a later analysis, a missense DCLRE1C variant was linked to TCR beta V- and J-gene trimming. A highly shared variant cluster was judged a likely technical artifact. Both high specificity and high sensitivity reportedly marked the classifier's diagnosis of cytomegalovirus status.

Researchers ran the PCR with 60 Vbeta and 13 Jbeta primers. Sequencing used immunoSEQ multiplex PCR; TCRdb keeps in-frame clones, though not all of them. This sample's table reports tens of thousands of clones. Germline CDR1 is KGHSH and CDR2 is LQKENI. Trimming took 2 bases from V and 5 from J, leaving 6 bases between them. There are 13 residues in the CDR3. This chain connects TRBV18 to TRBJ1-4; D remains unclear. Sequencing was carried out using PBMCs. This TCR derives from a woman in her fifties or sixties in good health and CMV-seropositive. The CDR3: CASSPIQNEKLFF. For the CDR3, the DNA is TGTGCCAGCTCACCAATTCAGAATGAAAAACTGTTTTTT.